Presented here are 8 T cell receptor beta chains from one specimen sequenced in a study of T cell repertoires in cytomegalovirus infection. No cognate antigen is known for these TCRs. TCRdb re-called the reads through MiXCR, storing one row per CDR3 protein. Among roughly 990,000 distinct CDR3 sequences listed, roughly 31% were seen once. The sample here was cultured CD8+ T cells from PBMCs, taken from culture after CMV antigen stimulation. These TCRs come from a human donor in good health (CMV status not recorded). Some clones in this sample may be carry-over from other donors' samples.

The gene calls are TRBV11-3 and TRBJ2-1, with D perhaps given as TRBD1 or TRBD2 (7 bases each). Trimming took 3 bases from V and 8 from J, leaving 11 bases between them. From germline, CDR1 is SGHNT and CDR2 YENEEA. The CDR3 contains 13 residues. The CDR3 DNA reads TGTGCCAGCAGCTTCCAGGGGGGGGATGAGCAGTTCTTC. It codes for CASSFQGGDEQFF. Looking up the rest from reference TRBV11-3 and TRBJ2-1 gives the full variable domain: EAGVVQSPRYKIIEKKQPVAFWCNPISGHNTLYWYLQNLGQGPELLIRYENEEAVDDSQLPKDRFSAERLKGVDSTLKIQPAELGDSAVYLCASSFQGGDEQFFGPGTRLTVL.

This clonotype has a handful of counts. The chain has TRBV6-1 and TRBJ2-5; no definite D call. Per the germline V gene, CDR1 is MNHNS and CDR2 is SASEGT. The CDR3 totals 13 residues. V was clipped by 2 bases and J by 5 bases, with 9 bases between them. The CDR3 sequence is CASSEYAGETQYF. The CDR3 DNA reads as TGTGCCAGCAGTGAATATGCCGGGGAGACCCAGTACTTC.

This clonotype was observed a single time. The chain joins TRBV15 to TRBJ2-2; no firm D call. Per the germline V gene, CDR1 is LNHNV and CDR2 is YYDKDF (reference sequence). There are 13 residues in the CDR3. Trimming stripped 3 bases from V and 3 bases from J, with 5 bases between. The CDR3 bases are TGTGCCACCAGCAGCCCCTACACCGGGGAGCTGTTTTTT. As protein: CATSSPYTGELFF.

Worth noting for this clonotype: The final CDR3 position lacks the conserved phenylalanine or tryptophan, pointing to a likely read error. The chain recombines TRBV2 with TRBJ2-1; D remains unclear. The CDR3 extends over 16 amino acids. V was clipped by 0 bases and J by 1 base, with 10 bases between them. CDR1 is SNHLY and CDR2 is FYNNEI in the germline V gene. CDR3 region: CASSEAHYLSYNEQFS. The CDR3 nucleotides read TGTGCCAGCAGTGAAGCCCACTATCTTTCCTACAATGAGCAGTTCTCC.

The chain employs TRBV2 and TRBJ2-7; D possibly corresponds to TRBD1 (5 bases). This CDR3 comprises 13 residues. The V end was cut by 3 bases, the J end by 7 bases, with 13 bases between. Looked up from germline, CDR1 is SNHLY and CDR2 is FYNNEI. The CDR3 reads CASSEGQGREQYF. DNA for the CDR3: TGTGCCAGCAGTGAGGGTCAGGGTCGAGAGCAGTACTTC.

V and J are TRBV4-1 and TRBJ1-4; the D gene is possibly TRBD1 (5 bases). V lost 3 bases and J 8 bases, leaving 22 bases between the germline ends. CDR3 size: 17 residues. The germline V gene has CDR1 MGHRA and CDR2 YSYEKL. In nucleotides, the CDR3 is TGCGCCAGCAGCCAGGCCGTTTGGACTGACCGGGGGGAAAAACTGTTTTTT. Protein sequence: CASSQAVWTDRGEKLFF.

This clonotype came up many times. This chain connects TRBV7-2 to TRBJ2-3; 8 nucleotides match TRBD1. The V and J ends lost 3 bases and 2 bases, in that order; junction bases with no gene match: 10. The CDR3 is made up of 17 amino acids. Germline V gives CDR1 SGHTA, CDR2 FQGNSA. The CDR3 protein is CASSFPGQGVLTDTQYF. CDR3 DNA sequence: TGTGCCAGCAGCTTCCCCGGACAGGGCGTACTCACAGATACGCAGTATTTT.

The chain joins TRBV20-1 to TRBJ1-5; TRBD1 matches 7 bases. Germline CDR1 and CDR2: DFQATT and SNEGSKA (reference sequence). The CDR3 has 17 residues. J gave up 5 bases and V 0 bases, and 13 bases lay outside the gene matches. The CDR3 DNA is TGCAGTGCTAGAGATTTTGCAGGGGGGTCCCCCCATCAGCCCCAGCATTTT. Amino acids: CSARDFAGGSPHQPQHF.